This TCR beta chain was found in a study of blood T cells in healthy people across ages. Alongside a J-beta primer mix, a sample-barcoded 5' primer served in a second PCR lasting roughly 6 to 12 cycles. A single record per CDR3 protein comes from TCRdb applying MiXCR to the 5' RACE reads. The sample lists some 1.8 million distinct CDR3 sequences; 35% to 50% were seen once. From germline, CDR1 is SGHVS and CDR2 FNYEAQ. This CDR3 comprises 14 residues. Findings and limits, study-wide: Diversity was higher, and naive CD4+ cells more numerous, in long-lived donors than in aged donors.

A single count supports this clonotype. Its antigen is unidentified. One end of the junction is discordant with germline, which a read error may explain. The origin of this receptor is a human donor in good health. The chain combines TRBV7-6 with TRBJ2-1, with D possibly being TRBD2 (6 bases). Sequencing was performed on blood. For the CDR3, the DNA is TGTGCCAGCGGAGGGCCGAGCTCCTACGATGAGCAGTTCTTC. Amino acids: CASGGPSSYDEQFF. Full variable domain (missing parts from reference TRBV7-6 and TRBJ2-1): GAGVSQSPRYKVTKRGQDVALRCDPISGHVSLYWYRQALGQGPEFLTYFNYEAQQDKSGLPNDRFSAERPEGSISTLTIQRTEQRDSAMYRCASGGPSSYDEQFFGPGTRLTVL.